This TCR beta chain was recorded in a study of blood T cell repertoires in COVID-19. Germline V gene lookup returns CDR1 SNHLY and CDR2 FYNNEI. Trimming cost V 6 bases and J 5 bases; bases outside gene matches: 10. CDR3 size: 16 residues. Original processing methods: Using reference gene primer amplification, nucleated cell counts were estimated. Sequencing used immunoSEQ multiplex PCR; TCRdb keeps in-frame clones, though not all of them. V and J calls and clone size come straight from that table; D and trimming were deduced from the DNA. The sample holds 200,000 to 250,000 clones, about 80% seen once.

The specimen was peripheral blood. V gene TRBV2 combines with J gene TRBJ2-5, with 12 positions matching TRBD1. This sequence was found in a woman aged 55-75 years with acute or convalescent COVID-19. Written as DNA, the CDR3 is TGTGCCAGCAGGTCCCGGGACAGGGGGCGGAGGGAGACCCAGTACTTC. This sequence encodes CASRSRDRGRRETQYF.